What follows is one T cell receptor (beta chain) and its context. This clonotype was seen only a few times. Its recognized antigen is unknown. Base-call qualities are not available, and no considerably larger clone is one nucleotide away. The run used an Illumina NovaSeq 6000. TCRalpha and TCRbeta cDNA libraries were constructed by 5'RACE with constant-segment primers, with sample barcodes and unique molecular identifiers being introduced. RNA was extracted from every sample with Trizol reagent. Library amplification was performed in two PCR steps, and a second sample barcode and Illumina TruSeq adapters were introduced in the second step. Sequencing of the libraries was done on an Illumina NovaSeq, producing 2 x 150 bp paired-end reads. The original pipeline was this. Reads were demultiplexed and collapsed into UMI-guided consensus sequences with migec v1.2.7. Using mixcr v2.1.11, the UMI consensuses were aligned to TRA and TRB V and J templates and assembled into clonotypes. Expanded or contracted clonotypes were those called significant by both edgeR and NoisET, with noise models trained on biological replicates. For edgeR calls, a false discovery rate-adjusted p below 0.01 and a log2 fold-change threshold of 1 were applied. PCA with hierarchical clustering of max-normalized trajectories of the 1000 most abundant clonotypes was used as exploratory dynamics analysis. Separately sequenced CD4+ and CD8+ repertoires were used to assign the CD4 or CD8 phenotype of responding clones. The public reads were reanalyzed by TCRdb: fastp trimming at Q25, MiXCR alignment, in-frame beta chains only. Merged by CDR3 protein, the rows form single entries marked with the most common genes and DNA. TCRdb assigned the V and J calls; the authors' analysis was not used. For this sample the table gives more than 75,000 distinct CDR3 sequences, of which more than 11% were detected only once. About a third of the sample lies in the top ten.

The data were obtained in a study of T-cell memory formation after mild COVID-19 (dated by TCRdb to about 2021). The study in broad terms: TCR sequence clusters from the two donors were found to be largely donor specific. Longitudinal TCRalpha and TCRbeta repertoire sequencing tracked T-cell clones expanding and contracting after mild COVID-19 in a couple of donors. The cohort was made up of two young adult volunteers, one female and one male, who were previously healthy. Here is what the overall study found, with its caveats: The second-wave clones that peaked on day 37 were not confirmed to be SARS-CoV-2 specific. Contracting CD4+ clones were located mainly in the CM and EM memory subsets, whereas CD8+ clones were found to be enriched in EMRA. Some responding clones were found in pre-infection memory, which suggests that pre-existing cross-reactive memory T cells took part in the SARS-CoV-2 response. The study covered only a couple of mild cases, and larger cohorts including severe cases with pre-infection samples were considered necessary. From day 15 to 85, contracting clones showed balanced CD4/CD8 phenotypes, whereas a second wave of clones that expanded from day 15 to 37 leaned towards CD4+.

From cysteine to phenylalanine, the CDR3 is 10 amino acids long. The CDR3 DNA has 30 bases and is translated from base 1. The germline V gene supplies CDR1 SQVTM and CDR2 ANQGSEA. Cut back by 4 bases and 3 bases, the V and J ends lie 3 bases apart. Ficoll-Paque density gradient centrifugation was used to isolate PBMCs. This chain joins TRBV29-1 to TRBJ1-1, with the D gene not clear enough to name. The receptor was isolated from an adult woman who had mild COVID-19 (a few samples of this study predate the infection). The sample titles of this study are shuffled in the database, so cell type and time point are left out; the donor was told from shared clones. What was sequenced was PBMCs or a T cell subset sorted from them (not recorded which). CDR3 sequence: CSVGDTEAFF. The DNA sequence is TGCAGCGTTGGAGACACTGAAGCTTTCTTT.